This TCR beta chain derives from a study of identical twins' blood T cells. Overall study: Around 50 million reads covered roughly 6 alpha-chain and roughly 6 beta-chain libraries.

A previously described protocol, modified, built RNA-based TCR cDNA libraries. Using its own MiXCR run on the 5' RACE reads, TCRdb lists one record per CDR3 protein. The data hold a few hundred thousand distinct CDR3 sequences, with about 28% observed a single time. Reared together, all three twin pairs probably met the same infectious agents and vaccines. CDR1 SGHRS and CDR2 YFSETQ come from the germline V gene. The CDR3 totals 12 residues. Deletions cut 7 bases from V and 3 bases from J, with 10 bases between. About this clonotype itself: The antigen remains unidentified.

Study outcomes and limitations: Environmental influences on twin similarity could not be excluded.

The chain recombines TRBV5-1 with TRBJ1-2; no reliable D call. Sequencing used PBMCs. The TCR comes from a woman aged 18-50 years in good health. CDR3 coding DNA: TGCGCCAGCTCCGACTTCTACTATGGCTACACCTTC. Encoded protein: CASSDFYYGYTF.